These 10 T cell receptor beta chains came from one sample sequenced in a study of identifying expanded T cells in peripheral blood. The data were produced by immunoSEQ multiplex PCR, yet TCRdb's version contains in-frame clones alone and is incomplete. Of fewer than 85,000 clones listed, around 91% are singletons. The source material was blood. These receptors were collected from a person aged 18 to 75 in good health.

V usage is TRBV7-2 and J usage is TRBJ2-3, with D possibly TRBD2 on 5 matching bases. The CDR3 has 13 amino acids. V was shortened by 4 bases and J by 0 bases, with 5 bases between the two germline ends. CDR1 and CDR2 (germline): SGHTA, FQGNSA. Written as DNA, the CDR3 is TGTGCCAGCAGCTGGACTAGCACAGATACGCAGTATTTT. This encodes CASSWTSTDTQYF.

This clone has just one count. This chain connects TRBV7-2 to TRBJ1-1; a weak D match, TRBD1 (5 bases). V shed 1 base and J shed 4 bases, with 13 bases lying between them. This CDR3 has 15 amino acids. CDR1 and CDR2 from the germline V gene are SGHTA and FQGNSA. The CDR3 reads CASSLVFGGTTEAFF. In nucleotides, the CDR3 is TGTGCCAGCAGCTTAGTTTTCGGAGGGACCACTGAAGCTTTCTTT. Filled out from reference TRBV7-2 and TRBJ1-1, the complete variable domain reads GAGVSQSPSNKVTEKGKDVELRCDPISGHTALYWYRQSLGQGLEFLIYFQGNSAPDKSGLPSDRFSAERTGGSVSTLTIQRTQQEDSAVYLCASSLVFGGTTEAFFGQGTRLTVV.

The chain has TRBV7-9 and TRBJ2-3; D is tentatively TRBD1 or TRBD2 (5 bases each). The CDR3 contains 14 residues. Germline loops: CDR1 SEHNR, CDR2 FQNEAQ (reference sequence). Between the trimmed V and J ends, which lost 3 bases and 2 bases, there was a span of 9 bases. CDR3 protein: CASSFSGPTDTQYF. CDR3 coding DNA: TGTGCCAGCAGCTTCTCGGGACCCACAGATACGCAGTATTTT.

The chain links TRBV4-3 to TRBJ1-6, with TRBD1 as a possible D gene (6 bases). The ends were cut back, 1 base at V and 5 bases at J, with 9 bases in the middle. The CDR3 has 15 amino acids. CDR1 is LGHNA, CDR2 YSLEER, per germline. CDR3 protein: CASSQATGDNSPLHF. The CDR3 region has the DNA TGCGCCAGCAGCCAAGCGACAGGCGATAATTCACCCCTCCACTTT.

J is TRBJ2-7 and V is TRBV27; D remains ambiguous. V was pared by 3 bases and J by 4 bases, with 7 bases between. The CDR3 has 12 amino acids. Germline CDR1 reads MNHEY; CDR2 reads SMNVEV (reference sequence). CDR3 protein: CASSLGKYEQYF. The CDR3 region has the DNA TGTGCCAGCAGTTTGGGGAAATACGAGCAGTACTTC.

The CDR3 region has the DNA TGTGCCAGCAGCTCGGACAGGCCTGAGCTGTACGAGCAGTACTTC. This gives the protein CASSSDRPELYEQYF. The chain recombines TRBV7-3 with TRBJ2-7; 7 bases agree with TRBD1. CDR1 and CDR2 from the germline V gene are SGHTA and FQGTGA. The CDR3 sequence is 15 residues long. V shed 4 bases, J shed 4 bases, and the junction held 10 bases outside the gene matches.

The V and J genes are TRBV7-6 and TRBJ2-3; D may correspond to TRBD1 or TRBD2 (6 bases each). CDR1 is SGHVS and CDR2 is FNYEAQ in the germline V gene. V lost 2 bases and J lost 6, with 12 bases in between. There are 14 residues in the CDR3. The CDR3 loop reads CASSLRSGADTQYF. The CDR3 bases are TGTGCCAGCAGCTTAAGATCGGGGGCGGATACGCAGTATTTT.

The chain combines TRBV10-2 with TRBJ2-7, with D tentatively TRBD2 (6 bases). With 3 bases removed from V and 4 bases from J, the gap between germline ends came to 10 bases. Germline loops: CDR1 WSHSY, CDR2 SAAADI. This CDR3 is built from 13 residues. In DNA form, the CDR3 reads TGCGCCAGCAGTGATGCGGGGAGTTACGAGCAGTACTTC. Protein product: CASSDAGSYEQYF.

The gene calls are TRBV29-1 and TRBJ2-1; perhaps TRBD1 as D (6 bases). The CDR3 runs 14 residues. V dropped 5 bases and J dropped 4 bases, with 15 bases sitting between them. The germline V gene encodes CDR1 SQVTM and CDR2 ANQGSEA. The CDR3 is CSVSGTHGYNEQFF. CDR3 sequence (DNA): TGCAGCGTTTCCGGGACACACGGATACAATGAGCAGTTCTTC.

This rearrangement joins TRBV23-1 to TRBJ2-7, with a tentative D call TRBD1 (5 bases). TRBV23-1 is an ORF, and what it does is uncertain. Trimming stripped 3 bases from V and 1 base from J, with 10 bases between. CDR3 length: 14 amino acids. CDR3 DNA sequence: TGCGCCAGCAGTCACCAGGGCCCATCCTACGAGCAGTACTTC. It specifies CASSHQGPSYEQYF.